These T cell receptor beta chains were read from a single sample in a study of blood T cell repertoires in COVID-19. Method: immunoSEQ multiplex PCR; TCRdb's copy keeps in-frame clones and lacks some. The sample lists about 330,000 clones, roughly 85% seen once, with approximately 7.5% in the top ten. The sequencing input was peripheral blood. The receptors originated from a human donor in a cohort sampled during active COVID-19. Each CDR3 is given with its conserved first and last residue. D genes are given only for firm matches. Clone sizes are given selectively: once, few, many, or a class where the clone is expanded.

size: -
D: -
J: TRBJ1-4
V: TRBV19
CDR3: CASSNEDGEKLFF
DNA: TGTGCCAGTAGTAACGAGGATGGGGAAAAACTGTTTTTT

size: -
D: TRBD2
J: TRBJ2-5
V: TRBV6-5
CDR3: CASTPGLAGGETQYF
DNA: TGTGCCAGCACCCCGGGACTAGCGGGGGGAGAGACCCAGTACTTC

size: -
D: TRBD2
J: TRBJ2-3
V: TRBV3-1/TRBV3-2
CDR3: CASSQSSGGDTQYF
DNA: TGTGCCAGCAGCCAGTCTAGCGGGGGGGATACGCAGTATTTT

size: -
D: -
J: TRBJ2-3
V: TRBV9
CDR3: CASSPLRFADTQYF
DNA: TGTGCCAGCAGCCCACTTCGTTTTGCAGATACGCAGTATTTT

size: -
D: -
J: TRBJ1-4
V: TRBV29-1
CDR3: CSVEGRQNNEKLFF
DNA: TGCAGCGTTGAAGGGAGACAGAACAATGAAAAACTGTTTTTT

size: -
D: -
J: TRBJ2-6
V: TRBV6-5
CDR3: CASSRVASGANVLTF
DNA: TGTGCCAGCAGCCGAGTTGCTTCTGGGGCCAACGTCCTGACTTTC

size: -
D: -
J: TRBJ1-1
V: TRBV19
CDR3: CASSMGHEAFF
DNA: TGTGCCAGTAGTATGGGGCACGAAGCTTTCTTT

size: -
D: TRBD2
J: TRBJ2-1
V: TRBV27
CDR3: CASSLEPAGLAGAEVEFF
DNA: TGTGCCAGCAGTTTAGAGCCCGCCGGACTAGCGGGGGCCGAGGTGGAGTTCTTC

size: -
D: TRBD1
J: TRBJ2-7
V: TRBV5-1
CDR3: CASGTGLEQYF
DNA: TGCGCCAGCGGGACAGGGCTCGAGCAGTACTTC

size: once
D: -
J: TRBJ2-3
V: TRBV2
CDR3: CASILADTQYF
DNA: TGTGCCAGCATCCTTGCAGATACGCAGTATTTT

size: -
D: -
J: TRBJ2-2
V: TRBV12-3/TRBV12-4
CDR3: CASRNKNTGELFF
DNA: TGTGCCAGCAGGAACAAGAACACCGGGGAGCTGTTTTTT

size: -
D: -
J: TRBJ2-3
V: TRBV6-5
CDR3: CASSQSTDTQYF
DNA: TGTGCCAGCAGTCAATCCACAGATACGCAGTATTTT

size: -
D: -
J: TRBJ1-1
V: TRBV10-3
CDR3: CAITSGLDTEAFF
DNA: TGTGCCATCACGTCCGGGTTGGACACTGAAGCTTTCTTT

size: -
D: -
J: TRBJ2-3
V: TRBV18
CDR3: CASSPPLYLSSTDTQYF
DNA: TGTGCCAGCTCACCACCGCTCTACCTTTCTAGCACAGATACGCAGTATTTT

size: -
D: -
J: TRBJ2-1
V: TRBV11-2
CDR3: CASSSRLESSYNEQFF
DNA: TGTGCCAGCAGCTCAAGACTAGAGAGCTCCTACAATGAGCAGTTCTTC

size: once
D: TRBD1
J: TRBJ1-5
V: TRBV28
CDR3: CASSLDRFSIQPQHF
DNA: TGTGCCAGCAGTTTGGACAGGTTTTCGATTCAGCCCCAGCATTTT

size: -
D: -
J: TRBJ2-7
V: TRBV6-5
CDR3: CASGKTRAEQYF
DNA: TGTGCCAGCGGAAAGACTAGGGCCGAGCAGTACTTC

size: -
D: -
J: TRBJ2-7
V: TRBV6-1
CDR3: CASSDPGYGPYEQYF
DNA: TGTGCCAGCAGTGATCCCGGCTATGGGCCCTACGAGCAGTACTTC

size: -
D: TRBD1
J: TRBJ1-1
V: TRBV18
CDR3: CASSQGAPTEAFF
DNA: TGTGCCAGCTCCCAGGGGGCCCCCACTGAAGCTTTCTTT

size: -
D: TRBD1
J: TRBJ1-2
V: TRBV4-1
CDR3: CASSQPRLRDRYQSNYGYTF
DNA: TGCGCCAGCAGCCAACCCCGACTCCGGGACAGATATCAATCTAACTATGGCTACACCTTC

size: -
D: TRBD1
J: TRBJ2-7
V: TRBV18
CDR3: CASSPKQGTSYEQYF
DNA: TGTGCCAGCTCACCAAAACAGGGGACCTCCTACGAGCAGTACTTC

size: -
D: TRBD1
J: TRBJ1-2
V: TRBV5-4
CDR3: CASSFDRDYGYTF
DNA: TGTGCCAGCAGCTTCGACAGGGACTATGGCTACACCTTC

size: -
D: -
J: TRBJ1-4
V: TRBV5-1
CDR3: CASSSGQFTTNEKLFF
DNA: TGCGCCAGCAGCTCAGGACAGTTTACAACTAATGAAAAACTGTTTTTT

size: -
D: -
J: TRBJ1-1
V: TRBV9
CDR3: CASSGKEGKDLMNTEAFF
DNA: TGTGCCAGCAGCGGAAAAGAGGGCAAGGATTTAATGAACACTGAAGCTTTCTTT

size: -
D: TRBD2
J: TRBJ2-3
V: TRBV11-2
CDR3: CASSMLAGPSTDTQYF
DNA: TGTGCCAGCAGCATGCTAGCGGGCCCTAGCACAGATACGCAGTATTTT

size: -
D: -
J: TRBJ2-7
V: TRBV27
CDR3: CASSSLEGLPYEQYF
DNA: TGTGCCAGCAGTTCCTTAGAGGGTTTGCCCTACGAGCAGTACTTC

size: -
D: -
J: TRBJ2-1
V: TRBV6-5
CDR3: CASGRDLYNEQFF
DNA: TGTGCCAGCGGACGGGACTTGTACAATGAGCAGTTCTTC

size: few
D: TRBD2
J: TRBJ2-1
V: TRBV9
CDR3: CASSAQIAGGRSSYNEQFF
DNA: TGTGCCAGCAGCGCTCAGATAGCGGGGGGCCGGAGCTCCTACAATGAGCAGTTCTTC

size: -
D: TRBD1
J: TRBJ1-6
V: TRBV7-9
CDR3: CASSLVQGENSPLHF
DNA: TGTGCCAGCAGCTTAGTGCAGGGGGAGAATTCACCCCTCCACTTT

size: -
D: -
J: TRBJ2-2
V: TRBV2
CDR3: CASNAARGSTGELFF
DNA: TGTGCCAGCAATGCGGCTAGGGGTTCCACCGGGGAGCTGTTTTTT

size: -
D: TRBD1
J: TRBJ1-1
V: TRBV27
CDR3: CASRGQGARSTEAFF
DNA: TGTGCCAGCAGGGGGCAGGGGGCGCGATCGACTGAAGCTTTCTTT

size: -
D: -
J: TRBJ1-5
V: TRBV30
CDR3: CAWSVQGSGNQPQHF
DNA: TGTGCCTGGAGTGTTCAGGGCTCGGGCAATCAGCCCCAGCATTTT

size: -
D: -
J: TRBJ2-7
V: TRBV5-1
CDR3: CASSRRGSSYEQYF
DNA: TGCGCCAGCAGCCGGAGAGGGAGCTCCTACGAGCAGTACTTC

size: -
D: TRBD1
J: TRBJ2-7
V: TRBV27
CDR3: CASSLYPGQGIYEQYF
DNA: TGTGCCAGCAGTTTATACCCGGGACAGGGGATTTACGAGCAGTACTTC

size: -
D: TRBD1
J: TRBJ1-5
V: TRBV18
CDR3: CASSPAGGGNQPQHF
DNA: TGTGCCAGCTCACCGGCAGGGGGAGGCAATCAGCCCCAGCATTTT

size: few
D: -
J: TRBJ1-1
V: TRBV24-1
CDR3: CATSARGGTEAFF
DNA: TGTGCCACCAGTGCCCGGGGGGGCACTGAAGCTTTCTTT

size: -
D: -
J: TRBJ2-4
V: TRBV6-5
CDR3: CASSYSRGSGPNIQYF
DNA: TGTGCCAGCAGTTACTCGAGGGGTAGCGGCCCAAACATTCAGTACTTC

size: -
D: TRBD1
J: TRBJ1-1
V: TRBV2
CDR3: CASSEGTGRNTEAFF
DNA: TGTGCCAGCAGCGAGGGGACAGGGAGGAACACTGAAGCTTTCTTT

size: once
D: TRBD1
J: TRBJ1-5
V: TRBV27
CDR3: CASSLSPGGGQPQHF
DNA: TGTGCCAGCAGTTTATCCCCAGGGGGCGGTCAGCCCCAGCATTTT

size: once
D: -
J: TRBJ1-1
V: TRBV5-1
CDR3: CASSFVGSTEAFF
DNA: TGCGCCAGCAGCTTTGTGGGGAGCACTGAAGCTTTCTTT

size: -
D: -
J: TRBJ1-4
V: TRBV5-1
CDR3: CATSRGGANEKLFF
DNA: TGCGCCACCTCCCGGGGGGGTGCTAATGAAAAACTGTTTTTT

size: few
D: TRBD2
J: TRBJ2-3
V: TRBV3-1/TRBV3-2
CDR3: CASSQWKRGGADTQYF
DNA: TGTGCCAGCAGCCAATGGAAGCGGGGGGGAGCAGATACGCAGTATTTT

size: -
D: -
J: TRBJ2-7
V: TRBV6-5
CDR3: CASSFTGLGSYEQYF
DNA: TGTGCCAGCAGCTTTACAGGATTGGGCTCCTACGAGCAGTACTTC

size: -
D: TRBD1
J: TRBJ1-6
V: TRBV2
CDR3: CASSEDRGGSPLHF
DNA: TGTGCCAGCAGTGAAGACAGGGGGGGTTCACCCCTCCACTTT

size: -
D: TRBD2
J: TRBJ2-2
V: TRBV9
CDR3: CASSAGTSGTGELFF
DNA: TGTGCCAGCAGCGCCGGGACTAGCGGGACCGGGGAGCTGTTTTTT

size: -
D: TRBD1
J: TRBJ1-2
V: TRBV11-2
CDR3: CASSPGQGPSYGYTF
DNA: TGTGCCAGTTCACCGGGACAGGGGCCCTCCTATGGCTACACCTTC

size: -
D: TRBD2
J: TRBJ2-1
V: TRBV7-3
CDR3: CASNSGTGGSNEQFF
DNA: TGTGCCAGCAACTCCGGGACGGGGGGTTCCAATGAGCAGTTCTTC

size: -
D: -
J: TRBJ2-1
V: TRBV19
CDR3: CASSEDWDNEQFF
DNA: TGTGCCAGTAGTGAGGACTGGGACAATGAGCAGTTCTTC

size: few
D: -
J: TRBJ1-1
V: TRBV29-1
CDR3: CSVGQKMNTEAFF
DNA: TGCAGCGTCGGACAGAAAATGAACACTGAAGCTTTCTTT

size: -
D: -
J: TRBJ1-3
V: TRBV30
CDR3: CAWSVRGMRNTIYF
DNA: TGTGCCTGGAGTGTACGGGGAATGAGAAACACCATATATTTT

size: -
D: -
J: TRBJ1-2
V: TRBV2
CDR3: CASSAPGQGWYGYTF
DNA: TGTGCCAGCAGTGCCCCAGGGCAGGGGTGGTATGGCTACACCTTC

size: -
D: TRBD2
J: TRBJ2-3
V: TRBV6-2/TRBV6-3
CDR3: CASSYYGTSGEDTQYF
DNA: TGTGCCAGCAGTTACTACGGGACTAGCGGGGAAGATACGCAGTATTTT

size: -
D: -
J: TRBJ2-1
V: TRBV5-6
CDR3: CASSLTGGGYNEQFF
DNA: TGTGCCAGCAGCCTCACGGGGGGCGGCTACAATGAGCAGTTCTTC